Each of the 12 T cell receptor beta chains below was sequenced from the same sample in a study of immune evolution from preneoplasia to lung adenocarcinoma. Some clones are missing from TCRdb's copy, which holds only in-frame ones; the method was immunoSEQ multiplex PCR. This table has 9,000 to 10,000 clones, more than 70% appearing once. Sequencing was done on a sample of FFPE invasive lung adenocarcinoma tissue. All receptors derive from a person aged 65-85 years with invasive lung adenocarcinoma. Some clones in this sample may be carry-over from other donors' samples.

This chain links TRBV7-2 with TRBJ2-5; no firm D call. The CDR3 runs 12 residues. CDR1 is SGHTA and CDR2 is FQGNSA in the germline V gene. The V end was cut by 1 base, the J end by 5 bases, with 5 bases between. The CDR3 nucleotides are TGTGCCAGCAGCTTAGAATGGGAGACCCAGTACTTC. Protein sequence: CASSLEWETQYF.

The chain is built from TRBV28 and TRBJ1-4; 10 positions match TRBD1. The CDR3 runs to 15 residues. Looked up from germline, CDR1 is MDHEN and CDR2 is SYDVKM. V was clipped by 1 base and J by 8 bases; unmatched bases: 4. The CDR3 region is CASSLSGQGWEKLFF. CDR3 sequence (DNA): TGTGCCAGCAGTTTATCGGGACAGGGGTGGGAAAAACTGTTTTTT.

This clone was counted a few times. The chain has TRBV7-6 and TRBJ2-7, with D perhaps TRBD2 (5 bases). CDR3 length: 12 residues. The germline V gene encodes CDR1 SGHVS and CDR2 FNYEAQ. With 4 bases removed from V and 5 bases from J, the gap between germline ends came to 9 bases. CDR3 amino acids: CASSSPGNEQYF. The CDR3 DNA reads TGTGCCAGCAGCTCCCCCGGGAACGAGCAGTACTTC.

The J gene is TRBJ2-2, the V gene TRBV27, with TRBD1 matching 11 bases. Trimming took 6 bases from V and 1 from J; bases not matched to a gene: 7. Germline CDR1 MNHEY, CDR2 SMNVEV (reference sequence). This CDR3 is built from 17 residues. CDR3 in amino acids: CASRPGQGGVNTGELFF. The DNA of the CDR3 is TGTGCCAGCAGACCGGGACAGGGGGGTGTGAACACCGGGGAGCTGTTTTTT.

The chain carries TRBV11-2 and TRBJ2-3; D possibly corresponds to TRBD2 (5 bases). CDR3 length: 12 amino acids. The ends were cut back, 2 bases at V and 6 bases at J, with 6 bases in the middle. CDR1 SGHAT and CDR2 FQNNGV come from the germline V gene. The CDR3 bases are TGTGCCAGCAGCTTAATAGCGGATACGCAGTATTTT. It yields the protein CASSLIADTQYF.

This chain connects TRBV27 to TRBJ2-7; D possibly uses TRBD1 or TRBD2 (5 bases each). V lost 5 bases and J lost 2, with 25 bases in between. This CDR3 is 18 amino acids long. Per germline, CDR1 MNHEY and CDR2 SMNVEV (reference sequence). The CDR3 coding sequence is TGTGCCAGCAGTCCACAACGGGGCAGGGTGGTTGGCGCCTACGAGCAGTACTTC. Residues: CASSPQRGRVVGAYEQYF.

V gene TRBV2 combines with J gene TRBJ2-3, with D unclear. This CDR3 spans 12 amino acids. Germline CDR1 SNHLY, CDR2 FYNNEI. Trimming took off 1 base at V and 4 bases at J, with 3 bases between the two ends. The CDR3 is CASSEEPDTQYF. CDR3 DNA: TGTGCCAGCAGTGAAGAGCCAGATACGCAGTATTTT. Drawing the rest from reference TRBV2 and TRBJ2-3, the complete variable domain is EPEVTQTPSHQVTQMGQEVILRCVPISNHLYFYWYRQILGQKVEFLVSFYNNEISEKSEIFDDQFSVERPDGSNFTLKIRSTKLEDSAMYFCASSEEPDTQYFGPGTRLTVL.

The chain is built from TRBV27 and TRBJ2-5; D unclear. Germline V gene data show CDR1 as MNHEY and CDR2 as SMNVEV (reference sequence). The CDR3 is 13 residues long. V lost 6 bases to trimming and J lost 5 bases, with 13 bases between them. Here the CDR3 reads CASSQTSRETQYF. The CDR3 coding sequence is TGTGCCAGCAGCCAAACCTCCCGGGAGACCCAGTACTTC.

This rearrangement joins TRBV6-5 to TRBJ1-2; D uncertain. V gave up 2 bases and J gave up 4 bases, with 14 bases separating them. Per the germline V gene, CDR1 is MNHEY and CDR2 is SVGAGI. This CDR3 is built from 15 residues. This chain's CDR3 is CASSYRMERVYGYTF. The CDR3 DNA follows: TGTGCCAGCAGTTACCGAATGGAACGGGTCTATGGCTACACCTTC.

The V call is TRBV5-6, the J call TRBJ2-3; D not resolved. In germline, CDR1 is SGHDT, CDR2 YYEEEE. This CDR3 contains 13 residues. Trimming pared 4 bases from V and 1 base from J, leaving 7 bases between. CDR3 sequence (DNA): TGTGCCAGCAGCCCCGTAGGCACAGATACGCAGTATTTT. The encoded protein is CASSPVGTDTQYF.

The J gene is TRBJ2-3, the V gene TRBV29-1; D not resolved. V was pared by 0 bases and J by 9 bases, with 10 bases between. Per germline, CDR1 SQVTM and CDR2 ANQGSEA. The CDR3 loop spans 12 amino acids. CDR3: CSVEDGIQTQYF. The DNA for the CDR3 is TGCAGCGTTGAAGACGGCATTCAGACGCAGTATTTT.

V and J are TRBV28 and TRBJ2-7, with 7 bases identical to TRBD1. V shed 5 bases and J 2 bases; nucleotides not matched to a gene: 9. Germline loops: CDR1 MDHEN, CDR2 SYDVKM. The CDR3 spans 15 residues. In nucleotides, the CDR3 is TGTGCCAGCAGTCTCCTCCGGGACAGCCCCTACGAGCAGTACTTC. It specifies CASSLLRDSPYEQYF.